The 18 T cell receptor beta chains in this list originate from one sample, sequenced in a study of blood T cell repertoires in COVID-19. Sequencing used immunoSEQ multiplex PCR; TCRdb keeps in-frame clones, though not all of them. The sample contains around 500,000 clones, approximately 85% of which appear only once. Sample: peripheral blood. These receptors all stem from a human donor in a cohort sampled during active COVID-19.

The V call is TRBV4-1, the J call TRBJ2-3; 12 bases fit TRBD2. The CDR3 runs to 17 residues. Losses at the gene ends were 0 bases for V and 5 bases for J; bases not matched to a gene: 6. The V gene's germline CDR1 is MGHRA and CDR2 YSYEKL. The CDR3: CASSQESSGRVGDTQYF. The CDR3 nucleotides are TGCGCCAGCAGCCAAGAGTCTAGCGGGAGGGTAGGAGATACGCAGTATTTT.

The chain recombines TRBV5-4 with TRBJ2-2, with D unclear. Germline assignment: CDR1 SGHNT and CDR2 YYREEE (reference sequence). The length of the CDR3 is 13 residues. Trimming cost V 4 bases and J 5 bases, with 9 bases left between them. This chain's CDR3 is CASSLHSTGELFF. For the CDR3, the DNA is TGTGCCAGCAGCCTTCACAGTACCGGGGAGCTGTTTTTT. Based on the CDR3 plus reference TRBV5-4 and TRBJ2-2, the full variable domain is ETGVTQSPTHLIKTRGQQVTLRCSSQSGHNTVSWYQQALGQGPQFIFQYYREEENGRGNFPPRFSGLQFPNYSSELNVNALELDDSALYLCASSLHSTGELFFGEGSRLTVL.

The V gene is TRBV6-5, the J gene TRBJ1-4; D unresolved. V was cut by 6 bases and J by 7 bases, with 9 bases left in between. The CDR3 loop spans 12 amino acids. Germline-derived CDR1 and CDR2 are MNHEY and SVGAGI. In nucleotides, the CDR3 is TGTGCCAGCAGCGGGATAGGTGAAAAACTGTTTTTT. It specifies CASSGIGEKLFF.

This chain uses TRBV7-3 with TRBJ1-2, with D possibly TRBD1 on 5 matching bases. In germline, CDR1 is SGHTA, CDR2 FQGTGA. The V end lost 0 bases, the J end lost 0 bases, and 5 bases lay between the germline ends. The CDR3 spans 14 residues. In DNA, the CDR3 is TGTGCCAGCAGCTTAACAGGGGCTAACTATGGCTACACCTTC. It is translated as CASSLTGANYGYTF.

The CDR3 DNA follows: TGTGCCAGCAGCTCCTTCTTGAATGAAAAACTGTTTTTT. Encoded protein: CASSSFLNEKLFF. The chain couples TRBV7-8 to TRBJ1-4, with D uncertain. The CDR3 runs 13 residues. Trimming cost V 4 bases and J 5 bases, with 8 bases left between them. Germline V gene data show CDR1 as SGHVS and CDR2 as FQNEAQ.

The chain carries TRBV29-1 and TRBJ1-1; 8 bases map to TRBD1. V shed 4 bases and J 4 bases; nucleotides not matched to a gene: 11. Per the germline V gene, CDR1 is SQVTM and CDR2 is ANQGSEA. The CDR3 has 15 amino acids. The CDR3 nucleotides are TGCAGCGTTGTAGGGAAAACAGGGGGTGCCACTGAAGCTTTCTTT. The encoded protein is CSVVGKTGGATEAFF.

The table lists this clone with a count of one. The rearrangement links TRBV4-3 to TRBJ2-3, with 7 bases lining up with TRBD1. The CDR3 length is 16 residues. Unmatched junction bases numbered 8, after V lost 2 bases and J lost 3 bases. Looked up from germline, CDR1 is LGHNA and CDR2 is YSLEER. The CDR3 sequence: CASSQQLTGATDTQYF. CDR3 coding DNA: TGCGCCAGCAGCCAACAATTAACAGGGGCGACAGATACGCAGTATTTT.

V is TRBV2 and J is TRBJ1-1; TRBD1 is a possible D gene (6 bases). Germline loops: CDR1 SNHLY, CDR2 FYNNEI. The germline V and J ends were trimmed by 0 bases and 0 bases, with 11 bases remaining between them. The CDR3 covers 16 residues. CDR3 nucleotide sequence: TGTGCCAGCAGTGAAGCGGTGGGGGCGATGAACACTGAAGCTTTCTTT. Protein product: CASSEAVGAMNTEAFF.

This chain links TRBV4-1 with TRBJ2-5; 9 bases map to TRBD2. In germline, CDR1 is MGHRA, CDR2 YSYEKL. V shed 0 bases, J shed 5 bases, and the junction held 10 bases outside the gene matches. This CDR3 comprises 17 residues. CDR3 residues: CASSQEYLAGKRETQYF. Here the CDR3 DNA reads TGCGCCAGCAGCCAAGAGTACCTAGCGGGGAAAAGGGAGACCCAGTACTTC.

CDR3: CASSKEVLAGVTGELFF. CDR3 sequence (DNA): TGTGCCAGCAGCAAAGAGGTCCTAGCGGGAGTCACCGGGGAGCTGTTTTTT. V usage is TRBV21-1 and J usage is TRBJ2-2; the table assigns TRBD2, which was not confirmed against the DNA. TRBV21-1 is listed as a pseudogene. The CDR3 is 17 amino acids.

This chain links TRBV29-1 with TRBJ1-2; 11 bases are shared with TRBD1. The junction had 3 bases not matched to a gene; V was cut back by 7 bases and J by 5 bases. This CDR3 is 12 amino acids long. Germline lookup yields CDR1 SQVTM and CDR2 ANQGSEA. CDR3 amino acids: CSGGQGAYGYTF. In DNA form, the CDR3 reads TGCAGCGGAGGACAGGGGGCATATGGCTACACCTTC.

There are a few counts of this clone. This rearrangement joins TRBV9 to TRBJ1-1; D call uncertain. CDR3 length: 14 residues. Germline CDR1 and CDR2: SGDLS and YYNGEE. V was trimmed by 4 bases and J by 1 base, leaving 11 bases between them. This chain's CDR3 is CASSFTAQNTEAFF. The CDR3 DNA reads as TGTGCCAGCAGCTTTACAGCACAGAACACTGAAGCTTTCTTT.

In its sample, this clone was seen once. V and J are TRBV5-1 and TRBJ2-1; TRBD2 matches at 9 bases. The CDR3 covers 17 residues. J was trimmed by 4 bases and V by 3 bases; bases with no gene match: 11. Germline V gene data show CDR1 as SGHRS and CDR2 as YFSETQ. CDR3 bases: TGCGCCAGCAGCTCCGGACTAGCGCCGACGACTTACAATGAGCAGTTCTTC. Encoded protein: CASSSGLAPTTYNEQFF.

This clone was detected a few times. Its ends do not fully match the called genes, so a read error is possible. The chain carries TRBV11-2 and TRBJ1-4, with D perhaps matching TRBD1 (6 bases). Per the germline V gene, CDR1 is SGHAT and CDR2 is FQNNGV. The CDR3 sequence is 11 residues long. In DNA form, the CDR3 reads TGTGCCAGCAGCTTAGGTGGACAGTCGGTTTTT. It yields the protein CASSLGGQSVF.

This sequence joins TRBV19 and TRBJ1-1; TRBD1 aligns across 7 bases. Per germline, CDR1 LNHDA and CDR2 SQIVND (reference sequence). Trimming at V came to 4 bases and at J to 1 base, leaving 9 bases not matched to a gene. The CDR3 loop spans 16 amino acids. For the CDR3, the DNA is TGTGCCAGTAGTACCCCGGCAGGGGGTCGGAACACTGAAGCTTTCTTT. This translates into CASSTPAGGRNTEAFF.

The genes are TRBV15 and TRBJ2-3; TRBD2 matches 11 bases. Germline loops: CDR1 LNHNV, CDR2 YYDKDF (reference sequence). The CDR3 is made up of 17 amino acids. The junction had 13 bases not matched to a gene; V was cut back by 8 bases and J by 3 bases. CDR3 in DNA: TGTGCCACCGAAGACAGAGTACTAGCGGGAGTGACAGATACGCAGTATTTT. This codes for CATEDRVLAGVTDTQYF.

This clone was recorded a few times. V and J are TRBV7-9 and TRBJ2-3; D gene unclear. Germline V gene lookup returns CDR1 SEHNR and CDR2 FQNEAQ (reference sequence). The CDR3 is 11 residues long. V shed 5 bases and J shed 6 bases, with 6 bases lying between them. The CDR3 bases are TGTGCCAGCAGCCCCGTCGATACGCAGTATTTT. Protein sequence: CASSPVDTQYF.

The chain recombines TRBV3-1 (or the pseudogene TRBV3-2) with TRBJ1-1; D unresolved. The CDR3 has 12 residues. Trimming removed 3 bases at V and 1 base at J, with 3 bases between. Per germline, CDR1 LGHDT and CDR2 YNNKEL (reference sequence). CDR3 in DNA: TGTGCCAGCAGCCAGGCGAACACTGAAGCTTTCTTT. Translating gives CASSQANTEAFF.